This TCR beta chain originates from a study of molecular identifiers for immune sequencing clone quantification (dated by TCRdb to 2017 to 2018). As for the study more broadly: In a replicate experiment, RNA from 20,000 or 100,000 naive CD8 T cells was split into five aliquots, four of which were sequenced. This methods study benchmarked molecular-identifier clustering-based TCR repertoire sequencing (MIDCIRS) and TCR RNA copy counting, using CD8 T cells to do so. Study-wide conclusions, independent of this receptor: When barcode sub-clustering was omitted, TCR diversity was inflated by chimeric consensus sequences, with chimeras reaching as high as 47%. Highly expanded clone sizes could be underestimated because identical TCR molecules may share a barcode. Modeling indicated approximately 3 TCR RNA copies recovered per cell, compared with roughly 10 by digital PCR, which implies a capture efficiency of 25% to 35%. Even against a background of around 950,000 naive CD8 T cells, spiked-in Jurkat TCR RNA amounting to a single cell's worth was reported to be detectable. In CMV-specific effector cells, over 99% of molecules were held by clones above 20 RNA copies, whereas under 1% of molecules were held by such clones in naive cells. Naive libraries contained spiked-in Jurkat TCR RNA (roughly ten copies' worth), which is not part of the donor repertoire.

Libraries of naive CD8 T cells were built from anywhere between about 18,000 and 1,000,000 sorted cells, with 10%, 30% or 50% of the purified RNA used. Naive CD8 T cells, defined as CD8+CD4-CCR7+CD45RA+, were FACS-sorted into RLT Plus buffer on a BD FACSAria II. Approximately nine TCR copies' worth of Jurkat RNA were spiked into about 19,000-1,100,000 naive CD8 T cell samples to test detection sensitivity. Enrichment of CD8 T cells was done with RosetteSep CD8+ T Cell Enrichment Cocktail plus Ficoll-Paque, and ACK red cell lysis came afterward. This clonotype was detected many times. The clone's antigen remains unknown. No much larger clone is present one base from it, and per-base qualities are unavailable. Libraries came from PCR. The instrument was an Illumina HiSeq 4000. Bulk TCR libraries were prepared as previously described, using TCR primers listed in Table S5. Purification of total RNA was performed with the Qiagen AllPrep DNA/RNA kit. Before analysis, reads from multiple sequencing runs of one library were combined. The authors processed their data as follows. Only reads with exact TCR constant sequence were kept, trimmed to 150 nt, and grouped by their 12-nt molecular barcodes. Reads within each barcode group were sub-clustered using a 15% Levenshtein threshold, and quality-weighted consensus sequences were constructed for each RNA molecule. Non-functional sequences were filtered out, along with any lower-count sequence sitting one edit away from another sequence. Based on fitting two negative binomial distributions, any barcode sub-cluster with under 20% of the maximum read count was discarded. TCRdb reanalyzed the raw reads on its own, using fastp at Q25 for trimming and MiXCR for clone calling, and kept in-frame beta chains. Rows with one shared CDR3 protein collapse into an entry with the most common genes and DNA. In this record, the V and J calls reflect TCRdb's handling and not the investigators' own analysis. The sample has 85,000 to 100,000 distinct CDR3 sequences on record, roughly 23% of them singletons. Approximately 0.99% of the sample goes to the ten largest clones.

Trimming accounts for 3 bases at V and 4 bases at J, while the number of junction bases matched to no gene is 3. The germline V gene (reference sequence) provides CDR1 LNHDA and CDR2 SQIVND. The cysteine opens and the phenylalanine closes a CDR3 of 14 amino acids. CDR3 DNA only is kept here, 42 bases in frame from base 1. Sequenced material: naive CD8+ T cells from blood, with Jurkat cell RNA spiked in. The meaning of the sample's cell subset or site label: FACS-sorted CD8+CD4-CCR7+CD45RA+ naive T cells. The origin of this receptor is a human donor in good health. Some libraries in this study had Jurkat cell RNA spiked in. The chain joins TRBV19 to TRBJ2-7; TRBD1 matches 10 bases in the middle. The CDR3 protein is CASSIRDRGYEQYF. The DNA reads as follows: TGTGCCAGTAGTATCCGGGACAGGGGATACGAGCAGTACTTC.